This record concerns one T cell receptor (beta chain) sequence. This record comes from a study of long-term antiretroviral therapy in people with HIV. The libraries were made with immunoSEQ v3.0 at survey level. Libraries were prepared by immunoSEQ multiplex PCR; TCRdb keeps only in-frame clonotypes and omits some of them. The repertoire includes over 30,000 clones, about 80% of them detected once, and just over 7% sits in the top ten. This CDR3 has 14 residues. V was clipped by 5 bases and J by 4 bases, with 12 bases between them. Germline V gives CDR1 SGHAT, CDR2 FQNNGV. The starting material was unsorted PBMCs, obtained 2 years after starting antiretroviral therapy. The sequence derives from a woman in her forties or fifties with HIV. The rearrangement joins TRBV11-2 to TRBJ1-5; a possible D gene is TRBD1 (6 bases). CDR3 protein: CASSQDSSNQPQHF. The CDR3 coding sequence is TGTGCCAGCAGCCAGGACAGTTCGAATCAGCCCCAGCATTTT.